This TCR beta chain was identified during a study of kidney transplant recipient with SARS-CoV-2 infection (TCRdb year 2021). According to the study, the label for this sample's time point signals: pre-pandemic baseline sample and day 111 after first positive SARS-CoV-2 test. This clonotype was recorded many times. Which antigen it targets is not known. The input lacks base qualities; no much larger clone sits a single base away. The instrument given in TCRdb is Illumina MiSeq. The peripheral T cell repertoire was profiled for human TCRbeta genes. As for how the authors treated the data: To account for variability over time, differences in clonotype abundance were tested using beta-binomial modelling. Expanded clonotypes were screened against the ImmuneCODE reference database of SARS-CoV-2-associated TCRs and were mapped to viral genome regions. Additional analyses of the repertoire looked at TRBV gene usage, CDR3 length, CDR3 amino acid overlap between time points, clonotype abundance distributions and Jaccard similarity. In TCRdb, the public reads were trimmed at Q25 with fastp and aligned with MiXCR, with productive beta chains retained. When rows share a CDR3 protein, they turn into one entry using the most common DNA and genes. The V and J calls, along with clone size, are taken from TCRdb and not from the paper's own processing. This sample lists approximately 240,000 distinct CDR3 sequences; more than 25% were detected once. Under 9.5% of the sample is held by the ten biggest clonotypes.

Trimmed from V: 3 bases; trimmed from J: 1 base; junction bases lacking a gene match: 13. From the cysteine up to the valine, the CDR3 has a length of 20 residues. The retained sequence is limited to the CDR3, 60 bases, with the frame set at the first base. Reading the germline V gene (reference sequence) gives CDR1 SGHNT and CDR2 YYREEE. Sample: a blood sample, taken at baseline and on day 111 from a kidney transplant recipient. This receptor chain uses TRBV5-4 and TRBJ2-7, with 16 junctional bases fitting TRBD2. The sequence derives from a male patient in his thirties who had COVID-19 and was a kidney transplant recipient. After a transplant, the donor of the graft may account for some T cells. In nucleotides, the sequence is TGTGCCAGCAGCTGGGGAGCCGGGACTAGCGGGAGGGCCCCTTCCTACGAGCAGTACGTC. The translation is CASSWGAGTSGRAPSYEQYV.